This T cell receptor beta chain is drawn from a study of blood T cell repertoires in COVID-19. Germline V CDR1 and CDR2: KGHSH, LQKENI. Trimming took 2 bases from V and 1 from J, leaving 14 bases between them. CDR3 length: 16 amino acids. Profiled with immunoSEQ multiplex PCR; TCRdb holds only in-frame clones, not every one. The repertoire holds roughly 380,000 clones, with over 75% as singletons. The study drew participants aged roughly 18 to 95 years from some 23 US areas. Assignment of participants to cohorts was predicated upon participant-reported clinical history. This TCR was sampled from a man aged 30-40 years who had recovered from COVID-19. The sample taken for sequencing was PBMCs or T cells enriched from blood (not recorded which). The rearrangement joins TRBV18 to TRBJ1-2; a weak D match, TRBD1 (5 bases). The CDR3 sequence: CASSPILGQNNYGYTF. The CDR3 region has the DNA TGTGCCAGCTCACCAATACTCGGACAAAATAACTATGGCTACACCTTC.